Listed below are T cell receptor beta chains from one sample, sequenced in a study of Ad26.COV2.S vaccination and SARS-CoV-2 variants. Profiling relied on immunoSEQ multiplex PCR, and the TCRdb table lists in-frame clones only, not all of them. The table lists hundreds of thousands of clones, about 90% of them singletons, with about 1.5% in the top ten. This specimen was peripheral blood, taken in a trial of Ad26.COV2.S vaccine versus placebo. Every receptor here comes from a person between 18 and 59 years old who received the Ad26.COV2.S COVID-19 vaccine or a placebo. Both conserved end residues are part of each CDR3. D genes are given only for firm matches. Not all rows give a size; the values are once, few, many and, for expanded clones, a class.

NA	TRBV10-3	NA	TRBJ1-3	CAISEVGGSGNTIYF	TGTGCCATCAGTGAAGTGGGGGGCTCTGGAAACACCATATATTTT
NA	TRBV12-3/TRBV12-4	NA	TRBJ2-7	CASSLEGRQYF	TGTGCCAGCAGTTTAGAGGGCAGGCAGTACTTC
NA	TRBV7-9	NA	TRBJ1-3	CASSILQSSGNTIYF	TGTGCCAGCAGCATCCTACAGAGCTCTGGAAACACCATATATTTT
TRBD1	TRBV18	once	TRBJ1-1	CASSPQDRVAAFF	TGTGCCAGCTCACCACAGGACAGGGTTGCTGCTTTCTTT
NA	TRBV24-1	NA	TRBJ2-1	CATSDLTGSLFF	TGTGCCACCAGTGATTTGACGGGTAGTCTGTTCTTC
NA	TRBV10-3	NA	TRBJ2-7	CAISRPAEVEQYF	TGTGCCATCAGCCGCCCGGCTGAGGTCGAGCAGTACTTC
NA	TRBV14	NA	TRBJ2-7	CASSEYRDITYEQYF	TGTGCCAGCAGCGAATACAGGGATATCACCTACGAGCAGTACTTC
NA	TRBV7-9	NA	TRBJ1-5	CASSKEGGSNQPQHF	TGTGCCAGCAGCAAGGAAGGGGGTAGCAATCAGCCCCAGCATTTT
NA	TRBV7-2	NA	TRBJ2-7	CASSKRIDQGSYEQYF	TGTGCCAGCAGCAAAAGGATTGACCAGGGTTCCTACGAGCAGTACTTC
NA	TRBV12-3/TRBV12-4	NA	TRBJ2-3	CASRTSTDTQYF	TGTGCCTCTAGGACTAGCACAGATACGCAGTATTTT
NA	TRBV6-6	NA	TRBJ2-1	CASSPPRGRTNEQFF	TGTGCCAGCAGTCCCCCCCGGGGAAGGACCAATGAGCAGTTCTTC
NA	TRBV27	NA	TRBJ2-3	CASSLRQVVTDTQYF	TGTGCCAGCAGTTTAAGGCAGGTTGTTACAGATACGCAGTATTTT
TRBD1	TRBV29-1	once	TRBJ1-2	CSVRQGGNYGYTF	TGCAGCGTCCGACAGGGGGGAAACTATGGCTACACCTTC
NA	TRBV4-1	NA	TRBJ1-4	CASSQDQGTERRELFF	TGCGCCAGCAGCCAAGATCAAGGGACCGAGCGGCGGGAACTGTTTTTT
NA	TRBV4-2	NA	TRBJ2-1	CASSQDLVSYNEQFF	TGTGCCAGCAGCCAAGATCTAGTCTCCTACAATGAGCAGTTCTTC
NA	TRBV2	NA	TRBJ2-3	CASSEGGLAAADTQYF	TGTGCCAGCAGTGAAGGGGGGCTAGCGGCAGCAGATACGCAGTATTTT
NA	TRBV5-1	NA	TRBJ1-4	CASSNGHTEAEKLFF	TGCGCCAGCAGCAACGGACATACTGAGGCTGAAAAACTGTTTTTT